A single T cell receptor (beta chain) is shown here with its context. Its antigen is still unknown. The record originates from a study of T cell repertoires in cytomegalovirus infection. Across the study: It was recently identified HLA-C-restricted and well-studied HLA-B-restricted CMV epitopes that the study used.

TCRdb used MiXCR to reprocess the reads, holding one entry per CDR3 protein. The sample gives fewer than 850,000 distinct CDR3 sequences, roughly 28% of which show up once; about 12% is in the top ten. The study's findings and limits: The ex vivo response was dominated by HLA-C-restricted CMV-specific TCR beta clonotypes.

The CDR3 contains 12 residues. Germline values: CDR1 DFQATT, CDR2 SNEGSKA (reference sequence). Trimming removed 6 bases at V and 4 bases at J, with 10 bases between. This clonotype was obtained from a human donor in good health (CMV status not recorded). Some clones in this sample may be carry-over from other donors' samples. Sequenced here: cultured CD8+ T cells from PBMCs, sampled from culture after CMV antigen stimulation. The chain combines TRBV20-1 with TRBJ1-3; D is possibly TRBD1 (5 bases). The chain's CDR3 is CSAQGVGNTIYF. For the CDR3, the DNA is TGCAGTGCCCAAGGGGTCGGAAACACCATATATTTT.